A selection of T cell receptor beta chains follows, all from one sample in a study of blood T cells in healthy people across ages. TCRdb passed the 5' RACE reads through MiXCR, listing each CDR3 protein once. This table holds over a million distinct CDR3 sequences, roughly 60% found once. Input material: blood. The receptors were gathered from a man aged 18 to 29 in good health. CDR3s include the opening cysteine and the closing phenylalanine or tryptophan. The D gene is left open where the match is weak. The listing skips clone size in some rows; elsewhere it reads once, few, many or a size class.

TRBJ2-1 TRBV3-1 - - CASSQAGADNEQFF TGTGCCAGCAGCCAAGCAGGGGCCGACAATGAGCAGTTCTTC
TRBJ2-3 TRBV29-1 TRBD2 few CSVQTSGYTDTQYF TGCAGCGTTCAGACTAGCGGATACACAGATACGCAGTATTTT
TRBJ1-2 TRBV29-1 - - CSVENEGANYGYTF TGCAGCGTTGAAAACGAGGGTGCTAACTATGGCTACACCTTC
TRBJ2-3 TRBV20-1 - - CSAQKTGLGLDTQYF TGCAGTGCTCAAAAGACAGGACTGGGGTTGGATACGCAGTATTTT
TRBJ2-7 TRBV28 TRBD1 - CVSSYYRGRTEQYF TGTGTCAGCAGTTACTACAGGGGGCGCACCGAGCAGTACTTC
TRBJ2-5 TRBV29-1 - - CSVKQETQYF TGCAGCGTTAAACAAGAGACCCAGTACTTC
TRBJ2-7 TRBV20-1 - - CSARGGTEQYF TGCAGTGCTAGAGGGGGGACAGAGCAGTACTTC
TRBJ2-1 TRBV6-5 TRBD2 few CASSYSSGGDNEQFF TGTGCCAGCAGTTACTCGAGCGGGGGGGACAATGAGCAGTTCTTC
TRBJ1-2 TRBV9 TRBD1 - CASSVGQQGNYGYTF TGTGCCAGCAGCGTAGGTCAACAGGGGAACTATGGCTACACCTTC
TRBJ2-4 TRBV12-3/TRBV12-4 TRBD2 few CASRATSVAKNIQYF TGTGCCAGCCGAGCGACTAGCGTAGCCAAAAACATTCAGTACTTC
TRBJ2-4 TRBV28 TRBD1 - CASSLRGLGEQYF TGTGCCAGCAGTTTGAGGGGGCTAGGGGAGCAGTACTTC
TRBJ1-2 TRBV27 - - CASSGGAGTHTFYGYTF TGTGCCAGCAGTGGCGGGGCGGGGACACATACTTTCTATGGCTACACCTTC
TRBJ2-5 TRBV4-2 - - CASSQGRRTVQETQYF TGTGCCAGCAGCCAAGGTAGGCGGACAGTCCAAGAGACCCAGTACTTC
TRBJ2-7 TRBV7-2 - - CASSYYTGMVSYEQYF TGTGCCAGCAGTTATTATACAGGGATGGTCTCCTACGAGCAGTACTTC
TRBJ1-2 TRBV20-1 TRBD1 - CSTLTGGAYGYTF TGCAGTACCCTGACAGGGGGCGCCTATGGCTACACCTTC
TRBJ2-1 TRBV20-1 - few CSATPDWSSYNEQFF TGCAGTGCTACCCCCGACTGGAGCTCCTACAATGAGCAGTTCTTC
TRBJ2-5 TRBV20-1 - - CSASGTRDAEQETQYF TGCAGTGCTAGCGGCACCCGGGACGCCGAACAAGAGACCCAGTACTTC
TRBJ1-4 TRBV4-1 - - CASSQDYSSNEKLFF TGCGCCAGCAGCCAAGATTACAGCTCTAATGAAAAACTGTTTTTT
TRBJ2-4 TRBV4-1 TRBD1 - CASSQMGQGINEQYF TGCGCCAGCAGCCAGATGGGACAGGGAATCAATGAGCAGTACTTC
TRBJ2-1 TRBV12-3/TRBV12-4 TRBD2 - CASSTTSGTYNEQFF TGTGCCAGCAGTACGACTAGCGGAACCTACAATGAGCAGTTCTTC
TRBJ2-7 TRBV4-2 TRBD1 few CASRRDRGHEQYF TGTGCCAGCAGGAGGGACAGGGGGCACGAGCAGTACTTC
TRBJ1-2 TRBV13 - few CASSSRGNYGYTF TGTGCCAGCAGCTCTCGTGGGAACTATGGCTACACCTTC
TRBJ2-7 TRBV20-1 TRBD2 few CSATTLFETSDYEQYF TGCAGTGCTACTACTCTGTTTGAGACTAGCGATTACGAGCAGTACTTC
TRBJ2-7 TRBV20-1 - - CSAADGQAYEQYF TGCAGTGCTGCCGACGGCCAGGCCTACGAGCAGTACTTC
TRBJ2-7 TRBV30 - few CAWSDPTMYAGNEQYF TGTGCCTGGAGTGACCCGACGATGTACGCTGGCAATGAGCAGTACTTC
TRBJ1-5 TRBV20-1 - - CSAKNASNRGQPQHF TGCAGTGCTAAGAACGCATCCAACCGAGGTCAGCCCCAGCATTTT
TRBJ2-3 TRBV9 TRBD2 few CASSPQRGASGRGDTQYF TGTGCCAGCAGCCCTCAACGGGGGGCTAGCGGGAGGGGAGATACGCAGTATTTT
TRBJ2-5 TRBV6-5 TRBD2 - CASSSGLASETQYF TGTGCCAGCAGTTCGGGACTAGCATCTGAGACCCAGTACTTC
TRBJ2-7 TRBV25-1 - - CASSDGVRTYEQYF TGTGCCAGCAGTGACGGGGTAAGGACCTACGAGCAGTACTTC
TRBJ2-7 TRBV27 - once CASNSGLHIHEQYF TGTGCCAGCAATTCAGGCCTCCACATCCACGAGCAGTACTTC
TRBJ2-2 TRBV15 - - CATSEGRRENTGELFF TGTGCCACCAGCGAAGGTCGGCGGGAGAACACCGGGGAGCTGTTTTTT
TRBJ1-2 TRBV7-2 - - CASSPELGPNHYGYTF TGTGCCAGCAGCCCGGAACTGGGGCCAAACCACTATGGCTACACCTTC
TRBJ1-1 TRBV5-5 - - CASSLGGETEAFF TGTGCCAGCAGCTTGGGGGGGGAAACTGAAGCTTTCTTT
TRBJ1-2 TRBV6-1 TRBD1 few CASMNFGQGAYGYTF TGTGCCAGCATGAACTTCGGACAGGGGGCCTATGGCTACACCTTC
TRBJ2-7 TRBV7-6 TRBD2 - CASSFGTRGGYEQYF TGTGCCAGCAGCTTCGGGACTAGGGGAGGTTACGAGCAGTACTTC
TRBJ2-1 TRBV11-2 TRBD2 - CASSTDGGASYNEQFF TGTGCCAGCAGCACCGACGGGGGGGCCTCCTACAATGAGCAGTTCTTC
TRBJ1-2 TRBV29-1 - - CSVVGEAYGYTF TGCAGCGTTGTAGGGGAAGCCTATGGCTACACCTTC
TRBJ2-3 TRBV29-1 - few CSVAVGGTDTQYF TGCAGCGTCGCCGTAGGGGGGACAGATACGCAGTATTTT
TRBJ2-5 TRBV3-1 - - CASSQGRVKTQYF TGTGCCAGCAGCCAAGGGAGGGTGAAGACCCAGTACTTC
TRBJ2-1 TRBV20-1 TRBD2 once CSARASLAGGRNEQFF TGCAGTGCTAGAGCGAGTCTAGCGGGGGGGCGCAATGAGCAGTTCTTC
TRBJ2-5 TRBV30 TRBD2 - CAWSGLAGVTEQYF TGTGCCTGGAGTGGGCTAGCGGGAGTTACGGAGCAGTACTTC
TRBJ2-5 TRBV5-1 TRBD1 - CASSKGDTGVETQYF TGCGCCAGCAGCAAGGGCGATACAGGGGTAGAGACCCAGTACTTC
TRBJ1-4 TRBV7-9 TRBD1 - CASSGQGASYEKLFF TGTGCCAGCAGCGGACAGGGGGCATCCTATGAAAAACTGTTTTTT
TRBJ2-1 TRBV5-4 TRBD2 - CASSLSGGLRYNEQFF TGTGCCAGCAGCTTAAGCGGGGGCCTACGATACAATGAGCAGTTCTTC
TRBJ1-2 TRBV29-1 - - CSVDVGGGYTF TGCAGCGTTGATGTAGGAGGAGGCTACACCTTC
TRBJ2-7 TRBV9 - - CASSVGAAYEQYF TGTGCCAGCAGTGTAGGAGCGGCCTACGAGCAGTACTTC